Presented here are 5 T cell receptor beta chains from one specimen sequenced in a study of T cells in localized non-small cell lung cancer. Only in-frame clones appear in the TCRdb table, and some are missing; sequencing was by immunoSEQ multiplex PCR. The sample lists approximately 72,000 clones; approximately 84% were seen once. The sample here was peripheral blood, taken before any cancer treatment. These TCRs come from a female donor older than 55 with stage I lung adenocarcinoma.

V is TRBV29-1 and J is TRBJ2-2, with D perhaps TRBD2 (7 bases). Trimming pared 3 bases from V and 8 bases from J, leaving 13 bases between. Germline loops: CDR1 SQVTM, CDR2 ANQGSEA. This CDR3 region has 13 residues. Here the CDR3 reads CSVEVRGPGELFF. As DNA, the CDR3 is TGCAGCGTTGAGGTGCGGGGGCCAGGGGAGCTGTTTTTT.

The chain recombines TRBV11-2 with TRBJ2-3; D is unclear. Deletions cut 3 bases from V and 0 bases from J, with 10 bases between. CDR3 length: 15 residues. Germline V gene data show CDR1 as SGHAT and CDR2 as FQNNGV. CDR3 amino acids: CASSFESTSTDTQYF. The CDR3 DNA reads TGTGCCAGCAGCTTTGAAAGTACTAGCACAGATACGCAGTATTTT.

This clone was seen only once. The V call is TRBV5-1, the J call TRBJ2-7; TRBD1 matches 12 bases. Germline loops: CDR1 SGHRS, CDR2 YFSETQ. With V trimmed by 4 bases and J by 7 bases, 9 bases remained unmatched. The CDR3 is 15 amino acids. The CDR3 region has the DNA TGCGCCAGCAGCCCCCCGGGACAGGGGGCGAGGGAGCAGTACTTC. This codes for CASSPPGQGAREQYF.

The chain joins TRBV30 to TRBJ2-5, with a weak D call TRBD2 (6 bases). V was pared by 4 bases and J by 2 bases, with 17 bases between. Germline values: CDR1 GTSNPN, CDR2 SVGIG (reference sequence). The CDR3 is 15 residues long. CDR3 DNA: TGTGCCTGGAACGAGGGACTCCCTGGGCAAGAGACCCAGTACTTC. It is translated as CAWNEGLPGQETQYF.

The V and J genes are TRBV18 and TRBJ1-1, with D tentatively TRBD1 (6 bases). The ends were cut back, 5 bases at V and 0 bases at J, with 10 bases in the middle. CDR1 KGHSH and CDR2 LQKENI come from the germline V gene. This CDR3 has 14 amino acids. The CDR3 bases are TGTGCCAGCTCAGCGGACAGTGTGAACACTGAAGCTTTCTTT. Residues: CASSADSVNTEAFF.